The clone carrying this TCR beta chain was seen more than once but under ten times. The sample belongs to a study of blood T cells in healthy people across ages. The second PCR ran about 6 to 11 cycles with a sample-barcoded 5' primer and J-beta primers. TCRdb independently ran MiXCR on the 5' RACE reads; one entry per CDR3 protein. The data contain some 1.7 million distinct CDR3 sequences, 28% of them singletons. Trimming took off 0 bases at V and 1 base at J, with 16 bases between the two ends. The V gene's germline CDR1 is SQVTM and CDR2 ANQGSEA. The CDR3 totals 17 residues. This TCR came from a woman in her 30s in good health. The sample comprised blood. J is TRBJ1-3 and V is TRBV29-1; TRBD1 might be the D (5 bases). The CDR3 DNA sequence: TGCAGCGTTGAAGATTTGAGGGGTCGGGGGTCTGGAAACACCATATATTTT. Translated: CSVEDLRGRGSGNTIYF.